This TCR beta chain was identified during a study of technical replicates of blood from several donors. Sequenced by immunoSEQ multiplex PCR; TCRdb stores in-frame clones only, minus some. The profile covers 95,000 to 100,000 clones, with roughly 95% appearing a single time and approximately 0.2% taken by the ten largest. CDR1 WNHNN and CDR2 SYGVQD come from the germline V gene (reference sequence). Trimming took 6 bases from V and 3 from J; bases not matched to a gene: 6. The CDR3 is 14 amino acids. The TCR comes from a human donor in good health. Input material: T cells isolated from PBMCs. The chain links TRBV10-1 to TRBJ2-3; 7 positions agree with TRBD2. The DNA for the CDR3 is TGCGCCAGCAGCCGGACTAGTGGGACAGATACGCAGTATTTT. Protein: CASSRTSGTDTQYF.